This T cell receptor (beta chain) was sequenced during a study of CD8+ T cells in alopecia areata. Study overall: The protocol delivered tofacitinib for 6 to 18 months, then withdrew it for 6 months. Whole-study results and caveats: Lesional scalp exceeded normal scalp in clonality, especially in alopecia totalis/universalis.

This clone was recorded a few times. Its antigen remains unidentified. TCR sequencing used cDNA made by reverse transcription of extracted RNA. Only in-frame clones appear in the TCRdb table, and some are missing; sequencing was by immunoSEQ multiplex PCR. The table records a few hundred thousand clones, 35% to 45% of them present only once. This CDR3 region has 17 residues. V lost 8 bases and J lost 5, with 24 bases in between. Germline lookup yields CDR1 SGHVS and CDR2 FQNEAQ. Treatment meaning: oral pan-JAK inhibitor, 5-10 mg twice daily. Patients with alopecia areata provided lesional scalp punch biopsies as well as peripheral blood.

The receptor was isolated from a human donor with alopecia areata. The rearrangement uses TRBV7-8 and TRBJ2-2; D perhaps matches TRBD2 (5 bases). The source material was CD4+ T cells sorted from blood, sampled at approximately week 30, from a patient treated with tofacitinib. In DNA, the CDR3 is TGTGCCAGCCGTTACGATTCCGGGAAGATAGGGACCGGGGAGCTGTTTTTT. Its protein is CASRYDSGKIGTGELFF.